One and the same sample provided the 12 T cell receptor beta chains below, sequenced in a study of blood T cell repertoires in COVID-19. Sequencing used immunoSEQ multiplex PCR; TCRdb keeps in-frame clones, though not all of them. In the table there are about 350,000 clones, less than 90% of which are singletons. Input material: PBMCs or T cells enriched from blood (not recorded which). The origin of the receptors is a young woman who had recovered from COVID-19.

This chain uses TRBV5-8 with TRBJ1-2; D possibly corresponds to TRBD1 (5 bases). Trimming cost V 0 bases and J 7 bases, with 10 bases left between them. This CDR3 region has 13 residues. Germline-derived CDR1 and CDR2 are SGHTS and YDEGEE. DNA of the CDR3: TGTGCCAGCAGCTTGGTGGGACTTTCTGGCTACACCTTC. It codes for CASSLVGLSGYTF.

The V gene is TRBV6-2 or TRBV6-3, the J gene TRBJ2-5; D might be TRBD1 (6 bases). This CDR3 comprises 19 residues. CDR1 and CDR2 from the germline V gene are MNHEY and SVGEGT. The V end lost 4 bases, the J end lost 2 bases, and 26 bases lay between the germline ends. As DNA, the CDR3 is TGTGCCAGCAGTTCTCTATCCCCTCCCGACCAGGGGCAACAAGAGACCCAGTACTTC. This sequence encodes CASSSLSPPDQGQQETQYF.

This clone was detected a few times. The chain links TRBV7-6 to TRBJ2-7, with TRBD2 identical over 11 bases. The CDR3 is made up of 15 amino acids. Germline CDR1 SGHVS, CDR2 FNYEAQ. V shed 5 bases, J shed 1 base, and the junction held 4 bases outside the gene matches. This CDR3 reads CASSHRLAGSYEQYF. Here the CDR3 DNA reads TGTGCCAGCAGCCACCGACTAGCGGGATCCTACGAGCAGTACTTC.

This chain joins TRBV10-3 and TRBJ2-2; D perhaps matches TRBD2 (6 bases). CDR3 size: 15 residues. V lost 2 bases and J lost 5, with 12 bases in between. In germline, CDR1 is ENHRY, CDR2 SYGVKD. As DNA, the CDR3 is TGTGCCATCAGTGAGAGGGACTCGGGGACCGGGGAGCTGTTTTTT. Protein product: CAISERDSGTGELFF.

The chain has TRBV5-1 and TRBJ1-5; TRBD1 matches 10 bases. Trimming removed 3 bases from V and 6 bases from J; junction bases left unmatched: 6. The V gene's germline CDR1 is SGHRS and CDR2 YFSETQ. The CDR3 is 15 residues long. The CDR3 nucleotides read TGCGCCAGCAGCTCGACAGGGGGCTTGGGTCAGCCCCAGCATTTT. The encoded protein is CASSSTGGLGQPQHF.

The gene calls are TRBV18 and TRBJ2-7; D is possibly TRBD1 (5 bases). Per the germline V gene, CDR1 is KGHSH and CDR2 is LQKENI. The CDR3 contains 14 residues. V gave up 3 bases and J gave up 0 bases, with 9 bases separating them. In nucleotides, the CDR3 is TGTGCCAGCTCACCCGGACAACACTCCTACGAGCAGTACTTC. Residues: CASSPGQHSYEQYF. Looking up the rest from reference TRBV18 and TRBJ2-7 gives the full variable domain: NAGVMQNPRHLVRRRGQEARLRCSPMKGHSHVYWYRQLPEEGLKFMVYLQKENIIDESGMPKERFSAEFPKEGPSILRIQQVVRGDSAAYFCASSPGQHSYEQYFGPGTRLTVT.

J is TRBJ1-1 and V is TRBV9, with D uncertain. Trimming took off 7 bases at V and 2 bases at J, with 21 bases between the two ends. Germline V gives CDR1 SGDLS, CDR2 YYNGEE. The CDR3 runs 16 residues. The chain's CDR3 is CASGIETREGNTEAFF. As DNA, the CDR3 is TGTGCCAGCGGCATCGAAACTCGGGAGGGCAACACTGAAGCTTTCTTT.

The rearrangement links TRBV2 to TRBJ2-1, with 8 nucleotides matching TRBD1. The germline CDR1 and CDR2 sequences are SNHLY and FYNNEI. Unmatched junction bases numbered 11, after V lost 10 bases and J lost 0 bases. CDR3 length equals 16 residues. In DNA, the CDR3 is TGTGCCATAAAGGCCGGGACAGGTAGCTCCTACAATGAGCAGTTCTTC. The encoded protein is CAIKAGTGSSYNEQFF.

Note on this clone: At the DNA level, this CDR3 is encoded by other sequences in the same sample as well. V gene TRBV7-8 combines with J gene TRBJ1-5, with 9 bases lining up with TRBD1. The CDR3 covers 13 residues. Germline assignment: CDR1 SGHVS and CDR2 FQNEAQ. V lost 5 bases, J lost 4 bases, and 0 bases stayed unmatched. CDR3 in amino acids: CASSGTGNQPQHF. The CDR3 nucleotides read TGTGCCAGCAGCGGGACAGGGAATCAGCCCCAGCATTTT.

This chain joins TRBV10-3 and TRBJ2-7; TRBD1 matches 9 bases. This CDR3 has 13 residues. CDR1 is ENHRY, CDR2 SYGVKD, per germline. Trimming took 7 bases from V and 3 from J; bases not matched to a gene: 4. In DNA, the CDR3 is TGTGCCATCAAAGGACAGGGGCTCTACGAGCAGTACTTC. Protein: CAIKGQGLYEQYF.

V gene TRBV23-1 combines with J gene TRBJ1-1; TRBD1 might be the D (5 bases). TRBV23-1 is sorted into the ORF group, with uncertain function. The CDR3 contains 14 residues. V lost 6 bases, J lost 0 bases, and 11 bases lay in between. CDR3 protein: CASSPGQMNTEAFF. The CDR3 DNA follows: TGCGCCAGCAGCCCAGGGCAGATGAACACTGAAGCTTTCTTT.

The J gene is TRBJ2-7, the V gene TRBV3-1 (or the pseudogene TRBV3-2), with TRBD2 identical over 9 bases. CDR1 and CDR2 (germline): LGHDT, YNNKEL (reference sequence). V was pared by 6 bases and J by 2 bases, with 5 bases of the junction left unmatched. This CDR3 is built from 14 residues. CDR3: CASRPTSGAYEQYF. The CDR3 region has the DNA TGTGCCAGCAGACCGACTAGCGGCGCCTACGAGCAGTACTTC.